This entry describes one T cell receptor (beta chain). Under the authors' procedure: Counts of nucleated cells, estimated from reference gene primer amplification, were obtained. Profiling relied on immunoSEQ multiplex PCR, and the TCRdb table lists in-frame clones only, not all of them. Clone size and the V and J calls come from that table; the DNA yielded D and trimming. Of 100,000 to 150,000 clones listed, roughly 69% are singletons. The germline CDR1 and CDR2 sequences are MDHEN and SYDVKM. V lost 3 bases and J lost 7; bases outside the gene matches: 8. The CDR3 extends over 16 amino acids. The data belong to a study of blood T cell repertoires in COVID-19. Overall study context: Whether acute or convalescent, the COVID-19 samples came from the United States, Italy and Spain. The cDNA or gDNA used as material had been derived from T cells, B-cell-depleted T cells, or PBMCs.

Source material: peripheral blood. This receptor was identified in a woman in her 70s with acute or convalescent COVID-19. This rearrangement joins TRBV28 to TRBJ2-1; 11 nucleotides align to TRBD2. The CDR3: CASSFSLAGAENEQFF. CDR3 coding DNA: TGTGCCAGCAGTTTCTCACTAGCGGGAGCTGAAAATGAGCAGTTCTTC.